This TCR beta chain was recorded in a study of blood T cell repertoires in COVID-19. Study-level background: Donors in the United States, Italy and Spain gave samples during acute or convalescent COVID-19. Sample material is recorded as cDNA or gDNA derived from T cells, B-cell-depleted T cells, or PBMCs.

As originally analysed: Reference gene primers were amplified, and this amplification served to estimate nucleated cell counts. Sequenced by immunoSEQ multiplex PCR; TCRdb stores in-frame clones only, minus some. D and trimming come from the DNA, and the V and J calls and clone size come from that table. This table holds about 190,000 clones, 88% found once. This clone was seen a single time. Germline CDR1 is SNHLY and CDR2 is FYNNEI. V was trimmed by 3 bases and J by 2 bases, leaving 7 bases between them. The CDR3 sequence is 13 residues long. Input material: peripheral blood. This chain joins TRBV2 and TRBJ2-5; D gene unclear. The sequence derives from a woman aged 25 to 45 with acute or convalescent COVID-19. The CDR3 sequence: CASSDGVQETQYF. In DNA form, the CDR3 reads TGTGCCAGCAGTGATGGAGTACAAGAGACCCAGTACTTC.